This TCR beta chain was captured in a study of blood T cell repertoires in COVID-19. In the original processing: Estimation of nucleated cell counts was performed using reference gene primer amplification. Profiled with immunoSEQ multiplex PCR; TCRdb holds only in-frame clones, not every one. For V, J and clone size, that table is used; D and trimming come from the DNA. Of around 400,000 clones detected, 90% to 95% appear once; the ten largest clones hold just over 0.85%. Exposed volunteers were people who met a COVID-19 case within 2 weeks before study entry. V lost 4 bases to trimming and J lost 8 bases; unmatched junction nucleotides: 17. Per germline, CDR1 KGHSH and CDR2 LQKENI. The CDR3 has 17 amino acids.

The chain employs TRBV18 and TRBJ1-5; 7 positions match TRBD1. Sequenced sample: PBMCs or T cells enriched from blood (not recorded which). The origin of this receptor is a woman aged 40 to 49 who had been exposed to COVID-19. As DNA, the CDR3 is TGTGCCAGCTCACTGGGAGAGACAGGGCACGGGGGAGAGCCCCAGCATTTT. It codes for CASSLGETGHGGEPQHF.